The 31 T cell receptor beta chains in this list originate from one sample, sequenced in a study of T cells in localized non-small cell lung cancer. Here immunoSEQ multiplex PCR was the method, and the copy in TCRdb shows in-frame clones only, minus some. The data contain 3,500 to 4,500 clones, around 21% of them seen just once; the ten biggest clones take up approximately 5.2%. Sequenced material: lung tumor tissue, taken before any cancer treatment. All receptors derive from a female donor of 60 years or more with stage I lung adenocarcinoma.

The rearrangement links TRBV5-1 to TRBJ1-3; TRBD1 matches 10 bases. The CDR3 extends over 17 amino acids. Germline loops: CDR1 SGHRS, CDR2 YFSETQ. V trimming: 0 bases; J trimming: 4 bases; junction bases outside the gene matches: 7. As DNA, the CDR3 is TGCGCCAGCAGCTTGGCCGGAGGGACAGGGGTCGGAAACACCATATATTTT. Its protein product is CASSLAGGTGVGNTIYF.

The table lists this clone with a few counts. V and J are TRBV28 and TRBJ2-5; 7 bases match TRBD1. In germline, CDR1 is MDHEN, CDR2 SYDVKM. CDR3 size: 15 residues. V gave up 1 base and J gave up 4 bases; unmatched junction bases: 6. CDR3 DNA: TGTGCCAGCAGTTTATCCGGGACAGCAATAGAGACCCAGTACTTC. Protein product: CASSLSGTAIETQYF.

A few counts support this clone. This rearrangement joins TRBV11-3 to TRBJ1-6; TRBD1 agrees at 7 bases. Germline CDR1 SGHNT, CDR2 YENEEA. This CDR3 comprises 15 residues. The junction had 8 bases not matched to a gene; V was cut back by 2 bases and J by 10 bases. The CDR3 DNA follows: TGTGCCAGCAGCTTAAGTGCGACAGGGAGGTCACCCCTCCACTTT. Residues: CASSLSATGRSPLHF.

This clone is deemed medium-sized. The chain combines TRBV6-8 with TRBJ2-5; D may be TRBD2 (5 bases). Germline V gene lookup returns CDR1 MNHGY and CDR2 SAAAGT. This CDR3 is 14 amino acids long. V was clipped by 6 bases and J by 5 bases, with 16 bases between them. CDR3 nucleotide sequence: TGTGCCAGCAGCTCCCCTCGAGCGGATGAGACCCAGTACTTC. Translation gives CASSSPRADETQYF.

This clone was picked up a small number of times. The V gene is TRBV11-3, the J gene TRBJ2-1, with D perhaps matching TRBD2 (7 bases). This CDR3 is built from 16 residues. V gave up 4 bases and J gave up 4 bases, with 17 bases separating them. Germline V gene lookup returns CDR1 SGHNT and CDR2 YENEEA. The CDR3 DNA follows: TGTGCCAGCAGCTCGGCGTGGGCGGGGGCTTACAATGAGCAGTTCTTC. This gives the protein CASSSAWAGAYNEQFF.

This clone was seen more than once but under ten times. The gene calls are TRBV19 and TRBJ1-5, with 7 bases lining up with TRBD1. Unmatched junction bases numbered 10, after V lost 7 bases and J lost 4 bases. This CDR3 comprises 15 residues. CDR1 and CDR2 (germline): LNHDA, SQIVND (reference sequence). The CDR3 is CASKGASTRNQPQHF. The CDR3 DNA is TGTGCCAGTAAGGGGGCGAGTACTCGTAATCAGCCCCAGCATTTT.

CDR3: CAWKHPNTEAFF. For the CDR3, the DNA is TGTGCCTGGAAACACCCGAACACTGAAGCTTTCTTT. The J gene is TRBJ1-1, the V gene TRBV30; D is ambiguous. V was pared by 4 bases and J by 1 base, with 7 bases between. This CDR3 spans 12 amino acids. The germline V gene has CDR1 GTSNPN and CDR2 SVGIG (reference sequence).

By share of the sample, this clone is large. The chain links TRBV6-8 to TRBJ1-5, with D hard to call. Germline V gene sequence: CDR1 MNHGY, CDR2 SAAAGT. V lost 6 bases and J lost 1, with 10 bases in between. This CDR3 is built from 14 residues. The DNA of the CDR3 is TGTGCCAGCAGACACGAAGGGAGCAATCAGCCCCAGCATTTT. This translates into CASRHEGSNQPQHF.

There are a few counts of this clone. The CDR3 DNA is TGTGCCAGCAGCCGGTCGGTACAGATCGGGGAGCTGTTTTTT. It encodes CASSRSVQIGELFF. This chain connects TRBV11-3 to TRBJ2-2; D gene ambiguous. Trimming removed 5 bases from V and 7 bases from J, with 14 bases in between. CDR1 and CDR2 (germline): SGHNT, YENEEA. This CDR3 has 14 residues.

This chain uses TRBV11-3 with TRBJ1-2, with TRBD1 matching over 9 bases. The CDR3 sequence is 14 residues long. V dropped 6 bases and J dropped 2; count of bases not matched to a gene: 4. From germline, CDR1 is SGHNT and CDR2 YENEEA. The CDR3 here is CASRPTGGNYGYTF. The CDR3, as DNA: TGTGCCAGCAGGCCAACAGGGGGCAACTATGGCTACACCTTC.

At least ten counts were recorded for this clone. This chain links TRBV11-3 with TRBJ2-7, with D perhaps assigned TRBD1 or TRBD2 (5 bases each). CDR1 and CDR2 (germline): SGHNT, YENEEA. Trimming cost V 4 bases and J 5 bases, with 18 bases left between them. The CDR3 is 15 residues long. In DNA form, the CDR3 reads TGTGCCAGCAGCTCCTCCGGGACCGCTGGACACGAGCAGTACTTC. It encodes CASSSSGTAGHEQYF.

In this sample, this clone turned up many times. This sequence joins TRBV9 and TRBJ2-5; unclear D gene. V lost 5 bases and J 5 bases, leaving 16 bases between the germline ends. Germline values: CDR1 SGDLS, CDR2 YYNGEE. The CDR3 extends over 14 amino acids. CDR3 bases: TGTGCCAGCAGTGAAAGCCCTCTGGGGGAGACCCAGTACTTC. It is translated as CASSESPLGETQYF.

This clone was seen a handful of times. The rearrangement joins TRBV7-8 to TRBJ2-5, with D maybe TRBD1 (6 bases). This CDR3 contains 13 residues. Germline assignment: CDR1 SGHVS and CDR2 FQNEAQ. V was shortened by 1 base and J by 7 bases, with 10 bases between the two germline ends. The DNA of the CDR3 is TGTGCCAGCAGCTTAGGGGACACGGGGACCCAGTACTTC. It yields the protein CASSLGDTGTQYF.

By share, this clone counts as medium-sized. The chain uses TRBV28 and TRBJ2-5, with 10 bases fitting TRBD1. CDR1 and CDR2 (germline): MDHEN, SYDVKM. V was clipped by 10 bases and J by 2 bases; unmatched bases: 22. CDR3 length equals 19 residues. CDR3 sequence: CATQGAGTGVPLEQETQYF. The CDR3 nucleotides read TGTGCCACCCAAGGTGCAGGGACAGGGGTCCCTTTAGAACAAGAGACCCAGTACTTC.

The chain couples TRBV9 to TRBJ2-1, with TRBD2 matching over 9 bases. CDR1 is SGDLS, CDR2 YYNGEE, per germline. The CDR3 extends over 15 amino acids. The J segment lost 9 bases and the V segment lost 5 bases, leaving 12 bases of the junction unmatched. CDR3 DNA sequence: TGTGCCAGCAGTCCCATCGGGACTAGCATCGGTGAGCAGTTCTTC. This translates into CASSPIGTSIGEQFF.

This clone was found a few times. The chain is built from TRBV6-8 and TRBJ2-3; D may be TRBD1 or TRBD2 (5 bases each). The length of the CDR3 is 14 residues. The germline V gene has CDR1 MNHGY and CDR2 SAAAGT. V was shortened by 5 bases and J by 0 bases, with 9 bases between the two germline ends. CDR3 nucleotides: TGTGCCAGCAGTGCAGGGACCAGCACAGATACGCAGTATTTT. Its translation is CASSAGTSTDTQYF.

This chain joins TRBV5-1 and TRBJ1-1; a weak D match, TRBD1 (6 bases). The CDR3 is made up of 17 amino acids. The V and J ends lost 2 bases and 0 bases respectively, with 17 bases between them. The germline V gene has CDR1 SGHRS and CDR2 YFSETQ. The CDR3 DNA sequence: TGCGCCAGCAGCTTAGGGCACAGGGTTAATATGAACACTGAAGCTTTCTTT. It is translated as CASSLGHRVNMNTEAFF. The full variable domain, with the rest looked up from reference TRBV5-1 and TRBJ1-1, is KAGVTQTPRYLIKTRGQQVTLSCSPISGHRSVSWYQQTPGQGLQFLFEYFSETQRNKGNFPGRFSGRQFSNSRSEMNVSTLELGDSALYLCASSLGHRVNMNTEAFFGQGTRLTVV.

The rearrangement joins TRBV19 to TRBJ1-5, with 9 nucleotides matching TRBD1. V dropped 7 bases and J dropped 6; count of bases not matched to a gene: 10. The CDR3 spans 15 residues. CDR1 LNHDA and CDR2 SQIVND come from the germline V gene (reference sequence). The chain's CDR3 is CASTDPGQGIQPQHF. For the CDR3, the DNA is TGTGCCAGTACTGATCCGGGACAGGGTATTCAGCCCCAGCATTTT.

This clone appeared a few times. The chain uses TRBV11-3 and TRBJ2-1; possible D gene TRBD2, 6 bases. Trimming stripped 8 bases from V and 4 bases from J, with 18 bases between. Germline V lookup: CDR1 SGHNT, CDR2 YENEEA. CDR3 length equals 15 residues. The CDR3 sequence: CASSRQLASYNEQFF. The CDR3 DNA follows: TGTGCCAGCTCCCGCCAGCTAGCGAGTTACAATGAGCAGTTCTTC.

The V call is TRBV23-1, the J call TRBJ2-1; D gene ambiguous. TRBV23-1 falls under the ORF class, with uncertain function. V lost 6 bases, J lost 6 bases, and 12 bases lay in between. This CDR3 contains 13 residues. The CDR3, as DNA: TGCGCCAGCAGCCAAGGCCTAGGCAATGAGCAGTTCTTC. Translated, it gives CASSQGLGNEQFF.

This clone appeared a few times. This sequence joins TRBV28 and TRBJ2-2; D is possibly TRBD2 (7 bases). Germline loops: CDR1 MDHEN, CDR2 SYDVKM. Trimming took 4 bases from V and 4 from J, leaving 13 bases between them. The CDR3 has 15 amino acids. This CDR3 is CASSSGGRGTGELFF. The CDR3 DNA sequence: TGTGCCAGCAGTTCCGGGGGGCGGGGCACCGGGGAGCTGTTTTTT.

This rearrangement joins TRBV6-8 to TRBJ2-3; D perhaps matches TRBD2 (7 bases). This CDR3 is built from 16 residues. CDR1 and CDR2 (germline): MNHGY, SAAAGT. Trimming shortened V by 1 base and J by 8 bases, and 19 bases separated the two germline ends. The CDR3 region is CASSYFTAGAGGTQYF. The CDR3, as DNA: TGTGCCAGCAGTTACTTTACCGCGGGGGCCGGAGGTACGCAGTATTTT.

The chain has TRBV25-1 and TRBJ1-3, with D tentatively TRBD1 (5 bases). V was pared by 4 bases and J by 6 bases, with 13 bases between. This CDR3 is built from 14 residues. Germline assignment: CDR1 MGHDK and CDR2 SYGVNS. DNA for the CDR3: TGTGCCAGCAGTGCCCCAGGGACCTTAAACACCATATATTTT. It translates to CASSAPGTLNTIYF.

V gene TRBV6-8 combines with J gene TRBJ2-3, with TRBD2 matching 8 bases. This CDR3 is built from 15 residues. Per germline, CDR1 MNHGY and CDR2 SAAAGT. With V trimmed by 10 bases and J by 1 base, 10 bases remained unmatched. CDR3 coding DNA: TGTGCCACCGGGGGGAGTAGCGGGGGCACAGATACGCAGTATTTT. Protein sequence: CATGGSSGGTDTQYF.

By frequency in the sample, this clone is medium-sized. The V call is TRBV6-8, the J call TRBJ1-2, with D possibly matching TRBD1 (5 bases). Germline values: CDR1 MNHGY, CDR2 SAAAGT. CDR3 length: 13 residues. Trimming stripped 6 bases from V and 4 bases from J, with 12 bases between. As DNA, the CDR3 is TGTGCCAGCAGCCCAGGGCCTATCTATGGCTACACCTTC. It encodes CASSPGPIYGYTF.

V usage is TRBV18 and J usage is TRBJ1-1; D is uncertain. In germline, CDR1 is KGHSH, CDR2 LQKENI. V was trimmed by 4 bases and J by 7 bases, leaving 10 bases between them. The CDR3 runs 12 residues. CDR3 nucleotides: TGTGCCAGCTCACTTGACACAAGTGAAGCTTTCTTT. Its translation: CASSLDTSEAFF.

This clone was seen a handful of times. The V and J genes are TRBV18 and TRBJ1-1, with TRBD1 identical over 7 bases. Trimming at V came to 6 bases and at J to 4 bases, leaving 11 bases not matched to a gene. Germline V lookup: CDR1 KGHSH, CDR2 LQKENI. There are 15 residues in the CDR3. CDR3 in DNA: TGTGCCAGCTCTCCTTTGACAGGGTGGCGCACTGAAGCTTTCTTT. The encoded protein is CASSPLTGWRTEAFF.

The V gene is TRBV14, the J gene TRBJ2-3; D unresolved. The germline V gene has CDR1 SGHDN and CDR2 FVKESK. V was cut by 5 bases and J by 1 base, with 7 bases left in between. This CDR3 spans 13 amino acids. The CDR3 loop reads CASSDLGTDTQYF. CDR3 coding DNA: TGTGCCAGCAGCGACCTGGGCACAGATACGCAGTATTTT.

The J gene is TRBJ1-1, the V gene TRBV5-1; the match to TRBD1 covers 11 bases. This CDR3 spans 17 amino acids. J gave up 5 bases and V 4 bases, and 13 bases lay outside the gene matches. CDR1 and CDR2 from the germline V gene are SGHRS and YFSETQ. The CDR3 DNA follows: TGCGCCAGCAGCGCCGGACAGGGGGCTCCTATTGGGACTGAAGCTTTCTTT. The encoded protein is CASSAGQGAPIGTEAFF. Based on the CDR3 plus reference TRBV5-1 and TRBJ1-1, the full variable domain is KAGVTQTPRYLIKTRGQQVTLSCSPISGHRSVSWYQQTPGQGLQFLFEYFSETQRNKGNFPGRFSGRQFSNSRSEMNVSTLELGDSALYLCASSAGQGAPIGTEAFFGQGTRLTVV.

Worth noting for this clone: The junction departs from germline at one end; a sequencing error may be responsible. The rearrangement uses TRBV11-3 and TRBJ2-7, with 8 nucleotides matching TRBD1. From germline, CDR1 is SGHNT and CDR2 YENEEA. The CDR3 has 17 residues. CDR3 nucleotide sequence: TGTTCCAGCAGCCGCATCACAACGGCAGGGGGCTTTGACGAGCAGTACTTC. This translates into CSSSRITTAGGFDEQYF.

This clone was seen a few times. The rearrangement joins TRBV6-8 to TRBJ1-2; 8 bases align to TRBD1. Germline loops: CDR1 MNHGY, CDR2 SAAAGT. The CDR3 extends over 15 amino acids. The junction had 10 bases not matched to a gene; V was cut back by 5 bases and J by 5 bases. The CDR3 here is CASSPLNTGGYGYTF. In DNA, the CDR3 is TGTGCCAGCAGTCCGCTCAACACAGGGGGGTATGGCTACACCTTC.